This TCR beta chain was sequenced during a study of CD8+ T cells in alopecia areata. To note about this clone: What it binds is not known.

Extracted RNA was reverse transcribed, and the resulting cDNA served as sequencing template. Libraries were prepared by immunoSEQ multiplex PCR; TCRdb keeps only in-frame clonotypes and omits some of them. The sample lists around 210,000 clones; about 56% were seen once. Study-wide results and caveats: Possibly as an HLA-related effect, TCR sharing across patients appeared less clear than in mice.

V dropped 0 bases and J dropped 1 base, with 6 bases sitting between them. Germline CDR1 reads LNHNV; CDR2 reads YYDKDF (reference sequence). The CDR3 is made up of 14 amino acids. The receptor comes from a human donor in good health. The chain has TRBV15 and TRBJ1-2; D unresolved. The source material was CD8+ T cells sorted from blood. As DNA, the CDR3 is TGTGCCACCAGCAGAGAAGCACATAACTATGGCTACACCTTC. This translates into CATSREAHNYGYTF. Together with reference TRBV15 and TRBJ1-2, the CDR3 gives the full variable domain: DAMVIQNPRYQVTQFGKPVTLSCSQTLNHNVMYWYQQKSSQAPKLLFHYYDKDFNNEADTPDNFQSRRPNTSFCFLDIRSPGLGDTAMYLCATSREAHNYGYTFGSGTRLTVV.